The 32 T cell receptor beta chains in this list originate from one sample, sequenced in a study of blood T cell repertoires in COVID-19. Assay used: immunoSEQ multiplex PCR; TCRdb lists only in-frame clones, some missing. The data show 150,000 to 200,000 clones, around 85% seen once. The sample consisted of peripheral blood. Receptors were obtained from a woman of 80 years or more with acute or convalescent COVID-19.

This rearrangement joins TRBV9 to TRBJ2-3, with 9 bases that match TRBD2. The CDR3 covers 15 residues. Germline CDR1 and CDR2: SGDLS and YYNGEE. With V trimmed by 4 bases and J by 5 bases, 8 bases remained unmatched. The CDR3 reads CASSNSGGAVDTQYF. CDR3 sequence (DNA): TGTGCCAGCAGCAATAGCGGGGGAGCGGTAGATACGCAGTATTTT.

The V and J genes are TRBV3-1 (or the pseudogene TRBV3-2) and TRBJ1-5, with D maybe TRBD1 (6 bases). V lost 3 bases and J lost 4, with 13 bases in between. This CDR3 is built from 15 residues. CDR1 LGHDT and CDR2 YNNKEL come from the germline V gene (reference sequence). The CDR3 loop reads CASSQTTGPNQPQHF. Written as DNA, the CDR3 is TGTGCCAGCAGCCAGACGACAGGACCGAATCAGCCCCAGCATTTT.

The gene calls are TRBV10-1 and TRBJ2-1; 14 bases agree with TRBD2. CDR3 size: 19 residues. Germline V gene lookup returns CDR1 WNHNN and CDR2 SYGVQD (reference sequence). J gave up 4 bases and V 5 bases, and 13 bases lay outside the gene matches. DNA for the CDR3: TGCGCCAGCAGTAGTGGACTAGCGGGGGGTCTCGGAGCGTACAATGAGCAGTTCTTC. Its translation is CASSSGLAGGLGAYNEQFF.

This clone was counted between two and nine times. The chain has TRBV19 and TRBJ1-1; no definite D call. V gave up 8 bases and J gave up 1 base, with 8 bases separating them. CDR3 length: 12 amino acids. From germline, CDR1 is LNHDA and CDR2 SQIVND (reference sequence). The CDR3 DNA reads TGTGCCAGTTCAGATGCGAACACTGAAGCTTTCTTT. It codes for CASSDANTEAFF.

DNA of the CDR3: TGTGCCAGCAGCCTACTAGCGGGGGGCTACAATGAGCAGTTCTTC. Translated: CASSLLAGGYNEQFF. The gene calls are TRBV14 and TRBJ2-1; 12 positions match TRBD2. CDR1 SGHDN and CDR2 FVKESK come from the germline V gene. J lost 3 bases, V lost 4 bases, and 1 base had no gene match. The CDR3 contains 15 residues.

CDR3 amino acids: CASSRRVWDEQFF. The CDR3 DNA reads TGTGCCAGCAGTCGGAGAGTGTGGGATGAGCAGTTCTTC. The chain has TRBV6-5 and TRBJ2-1; D gene ambiguous. Per germline, CDR1 MNHEY and CDR2 SVGAGI. This CDR3 is built from 13 residues. V lost 5 bases, J lost 8 bases, and 13 bases lay in between.

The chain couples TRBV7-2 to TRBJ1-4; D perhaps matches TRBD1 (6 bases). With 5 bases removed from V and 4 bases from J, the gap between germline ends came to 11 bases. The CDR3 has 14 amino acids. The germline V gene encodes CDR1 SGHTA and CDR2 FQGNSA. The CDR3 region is CASSQDSINEKLFF. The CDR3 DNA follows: TGTGCCAGCAGCCAGGACAGCATTAATGAAAAACTGTTTTTT.

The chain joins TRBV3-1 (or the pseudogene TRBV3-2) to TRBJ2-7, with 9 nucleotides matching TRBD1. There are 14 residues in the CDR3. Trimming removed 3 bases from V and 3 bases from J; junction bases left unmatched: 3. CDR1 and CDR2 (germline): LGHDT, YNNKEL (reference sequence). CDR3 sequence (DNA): TGTGCCAGCAGCCAGGGGACAGGGTACTACGAGCAGTACTTC. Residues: CASSQGTGYYEQYF.

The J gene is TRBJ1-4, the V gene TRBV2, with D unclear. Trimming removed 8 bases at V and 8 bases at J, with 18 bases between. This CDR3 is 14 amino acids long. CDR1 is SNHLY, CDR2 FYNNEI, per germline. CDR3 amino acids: CASLSDWRSEKLFF. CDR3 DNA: TGTGCCAGCTTATCCGACTGGCGAAGCGAAAAACTGTTTTTT.

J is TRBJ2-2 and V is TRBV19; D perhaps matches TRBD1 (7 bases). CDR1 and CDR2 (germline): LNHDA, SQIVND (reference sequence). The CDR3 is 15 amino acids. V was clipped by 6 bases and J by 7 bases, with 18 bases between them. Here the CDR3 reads CASSLGRGVGGELFF. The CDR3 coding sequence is TGTGCCAGTAGCCTTGGCAGGGGGGTCGGCGGGGAGCTGTTTTTT.

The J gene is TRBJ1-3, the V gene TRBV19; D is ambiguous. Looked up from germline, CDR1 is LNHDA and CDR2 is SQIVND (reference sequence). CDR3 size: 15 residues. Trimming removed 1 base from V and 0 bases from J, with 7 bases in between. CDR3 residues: CASSIARSSGNTIYF. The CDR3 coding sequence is TGTGCCAGTAGTATAGCAAGGAGCTCTGGAAACACCATATATTTT.

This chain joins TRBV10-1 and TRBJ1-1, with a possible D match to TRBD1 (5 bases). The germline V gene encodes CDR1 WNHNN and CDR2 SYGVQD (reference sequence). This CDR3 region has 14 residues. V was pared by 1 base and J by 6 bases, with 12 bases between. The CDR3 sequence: CASSEYQGLSEAFF. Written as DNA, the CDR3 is TGCGCCAGCAGTGAGTACCAGGGACTATCTGAAGCTTTCTTT.

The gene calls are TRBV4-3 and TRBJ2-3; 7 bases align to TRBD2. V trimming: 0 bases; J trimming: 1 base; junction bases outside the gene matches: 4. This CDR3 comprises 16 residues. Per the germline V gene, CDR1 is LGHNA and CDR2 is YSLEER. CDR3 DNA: TGCGCCAGCAGCCAAGACGGGAGCGGGGGCACAGATACGCAGTATTTT. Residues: CASSQDGSGGTDTQYF.

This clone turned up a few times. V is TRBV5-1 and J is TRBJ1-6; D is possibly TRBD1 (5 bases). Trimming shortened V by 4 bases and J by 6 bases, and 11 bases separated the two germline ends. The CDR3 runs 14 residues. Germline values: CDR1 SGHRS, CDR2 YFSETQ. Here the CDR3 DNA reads TGCGCCAGCAGCGGCGACAGTCTTAATTCACCCCTCCACTTT. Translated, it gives CASSGDSLNSPLHF.

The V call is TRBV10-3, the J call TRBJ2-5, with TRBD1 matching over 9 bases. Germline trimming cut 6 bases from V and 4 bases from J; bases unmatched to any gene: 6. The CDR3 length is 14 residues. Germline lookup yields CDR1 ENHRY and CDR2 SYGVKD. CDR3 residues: CAIRGDRAGETQYF. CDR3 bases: TGTGCCATCAGGGGGGACAGGGCGGGAGAGACCCAGTACTTC.

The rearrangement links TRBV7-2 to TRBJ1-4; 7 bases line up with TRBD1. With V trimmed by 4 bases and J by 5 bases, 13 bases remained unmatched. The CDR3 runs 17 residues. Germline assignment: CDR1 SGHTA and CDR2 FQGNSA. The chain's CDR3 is CASSSAPLTGRNEKLFF. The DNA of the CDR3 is TGTGCCAGCAGCTCGGCCCCCCTGACAGGGAGGAATGAAAAACTGTTTTTT.

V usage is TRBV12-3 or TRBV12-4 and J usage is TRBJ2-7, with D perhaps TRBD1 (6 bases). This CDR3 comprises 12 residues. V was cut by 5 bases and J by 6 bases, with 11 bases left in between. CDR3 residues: CASSRDTLEQYF. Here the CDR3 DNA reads TGTGCCAGCAGTAGGGACACCCTCGAGCAGTACTTC.

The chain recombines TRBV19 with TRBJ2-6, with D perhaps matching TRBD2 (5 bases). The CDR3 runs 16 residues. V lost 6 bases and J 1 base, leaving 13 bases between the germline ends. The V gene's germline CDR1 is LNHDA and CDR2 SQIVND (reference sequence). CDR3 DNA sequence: TGTGCCAGTAGCCTCGGACTTGTATCTGGGGCCAACGTCCTGACTTTC. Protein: CASSLGLVSGANVLTF.

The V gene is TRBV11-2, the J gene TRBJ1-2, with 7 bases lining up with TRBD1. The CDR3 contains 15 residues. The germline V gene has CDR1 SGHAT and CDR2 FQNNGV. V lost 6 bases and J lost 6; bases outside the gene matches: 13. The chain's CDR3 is CASSPGAGGQHGYTF. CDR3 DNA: TGTGCCAGCAGTCCCGGGGCAGGGGGTCAGCATGGCTACACCTTC.

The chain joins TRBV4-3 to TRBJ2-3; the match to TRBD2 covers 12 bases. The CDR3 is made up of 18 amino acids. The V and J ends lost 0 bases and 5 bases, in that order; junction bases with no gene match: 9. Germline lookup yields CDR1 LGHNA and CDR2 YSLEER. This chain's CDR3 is CASSQDLAGGPRVDTQYF. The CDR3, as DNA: TGCGCCAGCAGCCAAGATCTAGCGGGGGGGCCTCGAGTAGATACGCAGTATTTT.

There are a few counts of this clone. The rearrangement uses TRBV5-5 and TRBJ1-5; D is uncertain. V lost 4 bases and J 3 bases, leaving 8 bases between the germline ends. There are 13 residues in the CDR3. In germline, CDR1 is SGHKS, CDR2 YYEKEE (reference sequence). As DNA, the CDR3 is TGTGCCAGCAGCCTCAGTGTCAATCAGCCCCAGCATTTT. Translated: CASSLSVNQPQHF. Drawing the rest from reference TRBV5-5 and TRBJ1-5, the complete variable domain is DAGVTQSPTHLIKTRGQQVTLRCSPISGHKSVSWYQQVLGQGPQFIFQYYEKEERGRGNFPDRFSARQFPNYSSELNVNALLLGDSALYLCASSLSVNQPQHFGDGTRLSIL.

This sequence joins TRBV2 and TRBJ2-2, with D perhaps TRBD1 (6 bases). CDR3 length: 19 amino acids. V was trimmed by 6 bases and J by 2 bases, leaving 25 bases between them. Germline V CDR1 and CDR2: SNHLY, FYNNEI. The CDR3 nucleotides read TGTGCCAGCAGCCACCACCGACAGAGGACAGTAGCCAACACCGGGGAGCTGTTTTTT. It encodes CASSHHRQRTVANTGELFF.

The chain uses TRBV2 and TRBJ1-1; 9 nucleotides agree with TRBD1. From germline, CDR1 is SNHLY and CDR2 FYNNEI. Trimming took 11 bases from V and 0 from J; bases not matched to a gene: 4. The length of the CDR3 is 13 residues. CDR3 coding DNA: TGTGCCGTCGGACAGGGGATGAACACTGAAGCTTTCTTT. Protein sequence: CAVGQGMNTEAFF.

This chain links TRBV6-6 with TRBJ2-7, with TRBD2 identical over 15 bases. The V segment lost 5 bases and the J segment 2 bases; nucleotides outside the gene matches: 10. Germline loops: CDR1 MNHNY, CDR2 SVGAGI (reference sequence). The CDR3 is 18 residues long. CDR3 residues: CASSPPGLAGGLPYEQYF. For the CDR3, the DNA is TGTGCCAGCAGTCCTCCGGGACTAGCGGGGGGCCTACCCTACGAGCAGTACTTC.

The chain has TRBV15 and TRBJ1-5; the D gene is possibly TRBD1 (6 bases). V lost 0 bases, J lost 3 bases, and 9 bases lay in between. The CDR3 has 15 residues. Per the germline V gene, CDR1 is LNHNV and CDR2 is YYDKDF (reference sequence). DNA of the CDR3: TGTGCCACCAGCAGAGACAGGGGCCACAATCAGCCCCAGCATTTT. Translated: CATSRDRGHNQPQHF.

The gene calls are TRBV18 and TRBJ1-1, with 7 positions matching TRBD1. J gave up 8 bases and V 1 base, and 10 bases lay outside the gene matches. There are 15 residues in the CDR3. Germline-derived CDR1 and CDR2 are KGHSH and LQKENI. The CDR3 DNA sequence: TGTGCCAGCTCACCACGCAGACAGGGAACGACCGAAGCTTTCTTT. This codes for CASSPRRQGTTEAFF.

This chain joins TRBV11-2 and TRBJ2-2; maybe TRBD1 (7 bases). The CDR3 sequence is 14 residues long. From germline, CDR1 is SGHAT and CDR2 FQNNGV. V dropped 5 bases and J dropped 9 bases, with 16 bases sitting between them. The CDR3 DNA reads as TGTGCCAGCAGCCCCCGGCAGGGGGGCTGGGAGCTGTTTTTT. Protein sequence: CASSPRQGGWELFF. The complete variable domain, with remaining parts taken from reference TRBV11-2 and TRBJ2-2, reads EAGVAQSPRYKIIEKRQSVAFWCNPISGHATLYWYQQILGQGPKLLIQFQNNGVVDDSQLPKDRFSAERLKGVDSTLKIQPAKLEDSAVYLCASSPRQGGWELFFGEGSRLTVL.

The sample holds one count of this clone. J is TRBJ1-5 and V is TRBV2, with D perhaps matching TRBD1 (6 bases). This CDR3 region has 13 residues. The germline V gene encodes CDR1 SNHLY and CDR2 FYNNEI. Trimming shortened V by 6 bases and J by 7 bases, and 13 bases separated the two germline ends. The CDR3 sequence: CASSGPQGQPQHF. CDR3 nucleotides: TGTGCCAGCAGCGGTCCACAGGGACAGCCCCAGCATTTT.

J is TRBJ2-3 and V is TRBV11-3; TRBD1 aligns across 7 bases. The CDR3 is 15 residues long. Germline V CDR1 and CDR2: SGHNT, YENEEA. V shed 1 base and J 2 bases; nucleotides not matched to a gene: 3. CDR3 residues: CASSLGQGTTDTQYF. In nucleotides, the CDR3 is TGTGCCAGCAGCTTAGGACAGGGAACCACAGATACGCAGTATTTT. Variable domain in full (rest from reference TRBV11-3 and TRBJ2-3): EAGVVQSPRYKIIEKKQPVAFWCNPISGHNTLYWYLQNLGQGPELLIRYENEEAVDDSQLPKDRFSAERLKGVDSTLKIQPAELGDSAVYLCASSLGQGTTDTQYFGPGTRLTVL.

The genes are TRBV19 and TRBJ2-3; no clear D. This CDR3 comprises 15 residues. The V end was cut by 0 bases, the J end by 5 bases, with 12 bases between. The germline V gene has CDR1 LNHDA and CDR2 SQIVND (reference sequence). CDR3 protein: CASSIETASLDTQYF. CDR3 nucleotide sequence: TGTGCCAGTAGTATAGAGACGGCTAGTCTAGATACGCAGTATTTT.

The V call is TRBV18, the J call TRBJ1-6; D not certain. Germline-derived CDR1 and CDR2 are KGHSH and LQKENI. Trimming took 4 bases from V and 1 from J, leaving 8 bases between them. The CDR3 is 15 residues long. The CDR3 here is CASSRGGSYNSPLHF. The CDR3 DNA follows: TGTGCCAGCTCACGAGGTGGATCCTATAATTCACCCCTCCACTTT.

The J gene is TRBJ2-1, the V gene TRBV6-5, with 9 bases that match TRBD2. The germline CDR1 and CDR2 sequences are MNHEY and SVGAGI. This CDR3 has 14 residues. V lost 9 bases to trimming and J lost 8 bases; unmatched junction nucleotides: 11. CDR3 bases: TGTGCCAGTCAGAATAGCGGGAGACCCCATGAGCAGTTCTTC. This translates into CASQNSGRPHEQFF.